These 10 T cell receptor beta chains share one sample of origin, sequenced in a study of control samples from healthy donors and cancer patients (dated by TCRdb to the early 2020s). The library was prepared using the immunoSEQ multiplex PCR assay. Not all clones reach the TCRdb copy of this immuneACCESS table, which keeps in-frame sequences only. Checked studies attribute under half of the gap to unresolved V genes and leave the rest unexplained. Within this sample are some 150,000 clones, with over 85% of them counted one time only. The top ten constitute 4.5% to 6% of the sample. Sample: blood. Receptors originate from a middle-aged man in good health.

In this sample, this clone turned up a few times. The genes are TRBV2 and TRBJ2-5; D unclear. V was pared by 7 bases and J by 0 bases, with 9 bases between. Germline-derived CDR1 and CDR2 are SNHLY and FYNNEI. The CDR3 extends over 13 amino acids. The CDR3 sequence is CASKEQHQETQYF. The CDR3 DNA follows: TGTGCCAGCAAGGAACAGCACCAAGAGACCCAGTACTTC.

The J gene is TRBJ2-3, the V gene TRBV2, with D possibly being TRBD1 or TRBD2 (5 bases each). The germline gives CDR1 SNHLY, CDR2 FYNNEI. The CDR3 has 12 residues. V lost 10 bases to trimming and J lost 4 bases, with 12 bases between them. The CDR3 loop is CANDGDADTQYF. CDR3 bases: TGTGCCAACGACGGGGACGCAGATACGCAGTATTTT.

CDR3 nucleotide sequence: TGTGCCAGCAGCTTCATCACCCAGGATCCTGGCTACACCTTC. It is translated as CASSFITQDPGYTF. This sequence joins TRBV5-5 and TRBJ1-2, with no clear D. CDR1 is SGHKS and CDR2 is YYEKEE in the germline V gene (reference sequence). The CDR3 covers 14 residues. With 2 bases removed from V and 7 bases from J, the gap between germline ends came to 15 bases. The variable domain in full, with the rest retrieved from reference TRBV5-5 and TRBJ1-2, is DAGVTQSPTHLIKTRGQQVTLRCSPISGHKSVSWYQQVLGQGPQFIFQYYEKEERGRGNFPDRFSARQFPNYSSELNVNALLLGDSALYLCASSFITQDPGYTFGSGTRLTVV.

The chain combines TRBV10-2 with TRBJ1-2; D is ambiguous. The V end lost 6 bases, the J end lost 6 bases, and 17 bases lay between the germline ends. Germline lookup yields CDR1 WSHSY and CDR2 SAAADI. This CDR3 is built from 14 residues. CDR3 in amino acids: CASRDGVFNNGYTF. DNA for the CDR3: TGCGCCAGCAGGGATGGGGTATTCAACAATGGCTACACCTTC.

This clone has a single count. The CDR3 reads CSASGQGMNTEAFF. As DNA, the CDR3 is TGCAGTGCTAGTGGTCAGGGGATGAACACTGAAGCTTTCTTT. The V gene is TRBV20-1, the J gene TRBJ1-1, with D possibly matching TRBD1 (6 bases). Germline CDR1 is DFQATT and CDR2 is SNEGSKA (reference sequence). Trimming stripped 3 bases from V and 0 bases from J, with 11 bases between. This CDR3 has 14 amino acids.

Here the CDR3 DNA reads TGTGCCAGCAGCCACCCAACGGGAGGGTCTGAAGCTTTCTTT. As protein: CASSHPTGGSEAFF. V and J are TRBV3-1 (or the pseudogene TRBV3-2) and TRBJ1-1; D is ambiguous. The CDR3 has 14 amino acids. V gave up 3 bases and J gave up 6 bases, with 14 bases separating them. Germline V gives CDR1 LGHDT, CDR2 YNNKEL (reference sequence).

This chain joins TRBV18 and TRBJ2-7; 11 bases are shared with TRBD1. V lost 4 bases to trimming and J lost 7 bases; unmatched junction nucleotides: 6. CDR3 length equals 14 residues. Germline V gene sequence: CDR1 KGHSH, CDR2 LQKENI. CDR3 region: CASSLGQGAAEQYF. CDR3 in DNA: TGTGCCAGCTCACTTGGACAGGGGGCGGCTGAGCAGTACTTC.

V is TRBV3-1 (or the pseudogene TRBV3-2) and J is TRBJ2-1; TRBD2 agrees at 8 bases. The CDR3 covers 11 residues. Looked up from germline, CDR1 is LGHDT and CDR2 is YNNKEL (reference sequence). Here the CDR3 reads CSCRSGGKEFF. DNA of the CDR3: TGTAGCTGTAGGTCGGGGGGGAAGGAGTTCTTC.

V and J are TRBV30 and TRBJ1-3; D unclear. CDR1 and CDR2 from the germline V gene are GTSNPN and SVGIG (reference sequence). Trimming left V 2 bases short and J 0 bases short, with 8 bases between. CDR3 length: 14 amino acids. The CDR3 DNA sequence: TGTGCCTGGAGTAGGGAAATCTCTGGAAACACCATATATTTT. Protein product: CAWSREISGNTIYF.

As DNA, the CDR3 is TGTGCCTGGAGCGCCATCGCTCCTAGGGAGCAGTTCTTC. Amino acid sequence: CAWSAIAPREQFF. The rearrangement links TRBV30 to TRBJ2-1; D gene uncertain. Between the trimmed V and J ends, which lost 3 bases and 10 bases, there was a span of 16 bases. CDR3 length: 13 residues. The germline CDR1 and CDR2 sequences are GTSNPN and SVGIG (reference sequence). The variable domain in full, completed from reference TRBV30 and TRBJ2-1, reads SQTIHQWPATLVQPVGSPLSLECTVEGTSNPNLYWYRQAAGRGLQLLFYSVGIGQISSEVPQNLSASRPQDRQFILSSKKLLLSDSGFYLCAWSAIAPREQFFGPGTRLTVL.